The clone carrying this T cell receptor beta chain was seen repeatedly, ten times or more. Its antigen remains unidentified. On the basis of clinical symptoms, serum thyroxine and TRAb, thyroid ultrasound and orbital computed tomography, diagnoses were made. Sampled blood dates from first hyperthyroidism diagnosis, and it precedes any ophthalmopathy symptoms. TCR beta CDR3 regions were amplified from RNA. During a first-round RT-PCR of the TCR CDR3, the HTBI primer set was used. TCRdb analysed the multiplex PCR reads with MiXCR anew, one entry per CDR3 protein. Of 250,000 to 300,000 distinct CDR3 sequences listed, 10% to 15% were seen once; the top ten hold roughly 8%. V lost 2 bases and J lost 4, with 9 bases in between. This CDR3 comprises 13 residues. The germline gives CDR1 MNHEY, CDR2 SMNVEV (reference sequence). This sample was included in a study of T cells in Graves' hyperthyroidism and ophthalmopathy. Across the study: Staff took peripheral blood when the initial diagnosis was made, before any treatment began.

Overall study findings and caveats: Most clonotypes that expanded in the thyroid above 0.001 also showed up in blood.

This chain uses TRBV27 with TRBJ2-7; D call uncertain. The source of this sequence is a woman aged 25 to 39 with Graves' hyperthyroidism that later progressed to Graves' ophthalmopathy. Sequencing was done on a sample of blood. The CDR3 region is CASSLVDQYEQYF. The CDR3, as DNA: TGTGCCAGCAGTTTAGTCGACCAGTACGAGCAGTACTTC.